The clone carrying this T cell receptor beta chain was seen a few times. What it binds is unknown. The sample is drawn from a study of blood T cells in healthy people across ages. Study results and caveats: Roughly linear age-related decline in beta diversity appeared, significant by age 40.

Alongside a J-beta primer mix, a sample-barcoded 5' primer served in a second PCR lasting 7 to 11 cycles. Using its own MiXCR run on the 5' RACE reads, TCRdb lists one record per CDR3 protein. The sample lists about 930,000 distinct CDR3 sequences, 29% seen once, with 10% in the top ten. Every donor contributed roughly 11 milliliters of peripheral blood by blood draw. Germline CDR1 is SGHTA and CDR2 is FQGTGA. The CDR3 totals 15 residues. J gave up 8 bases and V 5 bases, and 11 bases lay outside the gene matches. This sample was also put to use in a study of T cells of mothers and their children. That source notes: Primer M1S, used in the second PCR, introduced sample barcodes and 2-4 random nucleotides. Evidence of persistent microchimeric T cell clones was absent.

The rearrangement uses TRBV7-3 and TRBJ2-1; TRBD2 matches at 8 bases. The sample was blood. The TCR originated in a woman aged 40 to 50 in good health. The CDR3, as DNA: TGTGCCAGCAGCGTAAGCGGGGGAACCAACGATGAGCAGTTCTTC. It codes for CASSVSGGTNDEQFF.